The 21 T cell receptor beta chains in this list originate from one sample, sequenced in a study of spatial heterogeneity in lung cancer. Time point: blood at routine non-recurrence follow-up after resection. Researchers sequenced whole RNA taken from tumor, nontumor lung or frozen PBMC without sorting. From the 5' RACE reads, TCRdb called clonotypes with MiXCR, one entry per CDR3 protein. The sample lists around 120,000 distinct CDR3 sequences, approximately 12% occurring once. Sequenced here: PBMCs, sampled at follow-up. These receptors all stem from a male donor with early-stage non-small cell lung cancer.

This clonotype has a handful of counts. V gene TRBV29-1 combines with J gene TRBJ2-3; 10 bases match TRBD1. Germline V gene lookup returns CDR1 SQVTM and CDR2 ANQGSEA. The V gene end was trimmed by 6 bases and the J gene end by 4 bases; junction bases not matched to a gene: 10. The CDR3 covers 15 residues. As DNA, the CDR3 is TGCAGCGTGGGACAGGGGCAGAATTCGGCAGATACGCAGTATTTT. It translates to CSVGQGQNSADTQYF.

The V gene is TRBV7-9, the J gene TRBJ2-6; D might be TRBD1 (6 bases). V gave up 8 bases and J gave up 2 bases, with 16 bases separating them. Germline assignment: CDR1 SEHNR and CDR2 FQNEAQ (reference sequence). The CDR3 runs to 16 residues. CDR3 sequence: CASPPRGNAGANVLTF. CDR3 DNA: TGTGCCAGCCCCCCGAGGGGGAATGCTGGGGCCAACGTCCTGACTTTC.

This rearrangement joins TRBV29-1 to TRBJ2-7; 7 bases line up with TRBD1. The V gene end was trimmed by 4 bases and the J gene end by 6 bases; junction bases not matched to a gene: 15. CDR1 and CDR2 (germline): SQVTM, ANQGSEA. CDR3 length equals 15 residues. The DNA for the CDR3 is TGCAGCGTTGCCCGCCCAGGGGGAGTGGAACGCGAGCAGTACTTC. Its protein is CSVARPGGVEREQYF.

V usage is TRBV6-2 or TRBV6-3 and J usage is TRBJ1-5; unclear D gene. Germline CDR1 and CDR2: MNHEY and SVGEGT. V lost 6 bases to trimming and J lost 5 bases, with 14 bases between them. The CDR3 covers 14 residues. Written as DNA, the CDR3 is TGTGCCAGCAGCCCCCGGTGGGCAGATCAGCCCCAGCATTTT. This codes for CASSPRWADQPQHF.

This clonotype was detected only a few times. The rearrangement links TRBV7-3 to TRBJ2-1, with D tentatively TRBD2 (5 bases). Germline V gene data show CDR1 as SGHTA and CDR2 as FQGTGA. The CDR3 is 15 amino acids. Trimming removed 1 base from V and 8 bases from J, with 15 bases in between. DNA of the CDR3: TGTGCCAGCAGCTTAATCCCCGGGGAGTCAGATGAGCAGTTCTTC. This sequence encodes CASSLIPGESDEQFF.

There are many counts of this clonotype. V usage is TRBV7-9 and J usage is TRBJ2-4; possibly TRBD1 for D (6 bases). Trimming stripped 4 bases from V and 6 bases from J, with 10 bases between. The V gene's germline CDR1 is SEHNR and CDR2 FQNEAQ (reference sequence). The CDR3 contains 13 residues. The DNA of the CDR3 is TGTGCCAGCAGCTCGGACAGTATAAACATTCAGTACTTC. Protein: CASSSDSINIQYF.

This clonotype was observed many times. The chain combines TRBV28 with TRBJ1-2; D ambiguous. Trimming took off 3 bases at V and 8 bases at J, with 10 bases between the two ends. This CDR3 is 12 amino acids long. Germline V lookup: CDR1 MDHEN, CDR2 SYDVKM. Written as DNA, the CDR3 is TGTGCCAGCAGTTTGACCAGGACGGGCTACACCTTC. Its translation is CASSLTRTGYTF.

This clonotype was counted many times. The chain uses TRBV7-2 and TRBJ2-6; 7 bases fit TRBD1. The CDR3 totals 15 residues. J was trimmed by 0 bases and V by 7 bases; bases with no gene match: 3. Germline values: CDR1 SGHTA, CDR2 FQGNSA. In DNA, the CDR3 is TGTGCCAGCAAGGGACAGTTCTCTGGGGCCAACGTCCTGACTTTC. Translation: CASKGQFSGANVLTF.

The gene calls are TRBV27 and TRBJ2-3, with 8 bases aligning to TRBD2. V trimming: 3 bases; J trimming: 2 bases; junction bases outside the gene matches: 13. The length of the CDR3 is 18 residues. Germline V gene data show CDR1 as MNHEY and CDR2 as SMNVEV (reference sequence). CDR3 amino acids: CASSLGWQRGILTDTQYF. CDR3 in DNA: TGTGCCAGCAGTTTGGGTTGGCAGCGGGGGATTCTCACAGATACGCAGTATTTT.

Ten or more counts support this clonotype. V gene TRBV29-1 combines with J gene TRBJ2-3; 9 positions match TRBD2. There are 14 residues in the CDR3. With V trimmed by 3 bases and J by 4 bases, 5 bases remained unmatched. CDR1 and CDR2 (germline): SQVTM, ANQGSEA. CDR3: CSVDGGGASDTQYF. In DNA form, the CDR3 reads TGCAGCGTTGACGGCGGGGGGGCATCAGATACGCAGTATTTT.

This clonotype was counted many times. The chain employs TRBV5-6 and TRBJ2-5, with 7 bases matching TRBD1. The CDR3 has 19 amino acids. V lost 0 bases, J lost 2 bases, and 16 bases stayed unmatched. Germline V CDR1 and CDR2: SGHDT, YYEEEE. The CDR3 DNA is TGTGCCAGCAGCTTGGAATATCGGTTCGGGACAGAGAGACAAGAGACCCAGTACTTC. It specifies CASSLEYRFGTERQETQYF. Supplemented by reference TRBV5-6 and TRBJ2-5, the full variable domain reads DAGVTQSPTHLIKTRGQQVTLRCSPKSGHDTVSWYQQALGQGPQFIFQYYEEEERQRGNFPDRFSGHQFPNYSSELNVNALLLGDSALYLCASSLEYRFGTERQETQYFGPGTRLLVL.

This clonotype showed up many times. The V and J genes are TRBV28 and TRBJ2-2; D uncertain. Per the germline V gene, CDR1 is MDHEN and CDR2 is SYDVKM. The CDR3 length is 16 residues. Trimming removed 3 bases from V and 4 bases from J, with 15 bases in between. CDR3 nucleotide sequence: TGTGCCAGCAGTTTTCCCCGGGCGGCTCGCACCGGGGAGCTGTTTTTT. This translates into CASSFPRAARTGELFF.

In its sample, this clonotype was seen many times. The rearrangement uses TRBV19 and TRBJ2-3; TRBD2 matches at 13 bases. The trim removed 0 bases at V and 12 bases at J, leaving 6 bases unmatched. The CDR3 is 15 amino acids. CDR1 is LNHDA and CDR2 is SQIVND in the germline V gene (reference sequence). The CDR3 reads CASSIDRTSGSFQYF. For the CDR3, the DNA is TGTGCCAGTAGTATAGATCGGACTAGCGGGAGTTTTCAGTATTTT.

This clonotype occurred a few times. The chain joins TRBV6-1 to TRBJ2-3; TRBD1 aligns across 7 bases. This CDR3 comprises 13 residues. Germline assignment: CDR1 MNHNS and CDR2 SASEGT. V lost 3 bases, J lost 4 bases, and 1 base stayed unmatched. CDR3 DNA sequence: TGTGCCAGCAGTGACGGACAGGCAGATACGCAGTATTTT. Protein: CASSDGQADTQYF.

This clonotype was observed a handful of times. V and J are TRBV27 and TRBJ1-1; D might be TRBD1 (6 bases). Germline loops: CDR1 MNHEY, CDR2 SMNVEV (reference sequence). V lost 8 bases to trimming and J lost 4 bases, with 11 bases between them. This CDR3 region has 12 residues. Written as DNA, the CDR3 is TGTGCCAGCTCAGGGGTGGGCACTGAAGCTTTCTTT. Translation: CASSGVGTEAFF.

This rearrangement joins TRBV7-2 to TRBJ2-5; D perhaps matches TRBD1 (6 bases). From germline, CDR1 is SGHTA and CDR2 FQGNSA. Trimming took off 3 bases at V and 0 bases at J, with 14 bases between the two ends. CDR3 length: 16 residues. CDR3 region: CASSFQIRTDQETQYF. The DNA of the CDR3 is TGTGCCAGCAGCTTCCAGATCAGGACAGACCAAGAGACCCAGTACTTC. The whole variable domain, remainder taken from reference TRBV7-2 and TRBJ2-5, is GAGVSQSPSNKVTEKGKDVELRCDPISGHTALYWYRQSLGQGLEFLIYFQGNSAPDKSGLPSDRFSAERTGGSVSTLTIQRTQQEDSAVYLCASSFQIRTDQETQYFGPGTRLLVL.

This clonotype was seen many times. The chain recombines TRBV29-1 with TRBJ1-4; D gene uncertain. The CDR3 is 13 amino acids. V gave up 3 bases and J gave up 5 bases, with 10 bases separating them. CDR1 and CDR2 from the germline V gene are SQVTM and ANQGSEA. DNA of the CDR3: TGCAGCGTTGAGGAGGTCTCGAATGAAAAACTGTTTTTT. Its translation is CSVEEVSNEKLFF.

This clonotype appeared a few times. The rearrangement links TRBV7-8 to TRBJ2-7; D unclear. Trimming left V 5 bases short and J 7 bases short, with 18 bases between. The germline V gene has CDR1 SGHVS and CDR2 FQNEAQ. This CDR3 has 14 amino acids. In DNA form, the CDR3 reads TGTGCCAGCAGCCCGAGGAGCCAGGACGGGGAGCAGTACTTC. Protein: CASSPRSQDGEQYF.

This chain joins TRBV5-1 and TRBJ2-5, with D tentatively TRBD1 (6 bases). Trimming stripped 9 bases from V and 5 bases from J, with 17 bases between. The V gene's germline CDR1 is SGHRS and CDR2 YFSETQ. The length of the CDR3 is 13 residues. The DNA of the CDR3 is TGCGCCACCTCCAGGGGTCTAGGGGAGACCCAGTACTTC. Encoded protein: CATSRGLGETQYF.

This clonotype has just a few counts. The CDR3 nucleotides are TGTGCCAGCAGGCGGTCACTCTCCTACGAGCAGTACTTC. Translating it yields CASRRSLSYEQYF. The chain links TRBV5-5 to TRBJ2-7; D uncertain. Germline V CDR1 and CDR2: SGHKS, YYEKEE (reference sequence). V lost 5 bases and J 0 bases, leaving 9 bases between the germline ends. CDR3 length: 13 residues.

V is TRBV7-9 and J is TRBJ1-1, with D uncertain. This CDR3 comprises 13 residues. The V end was cut by 7 bases, the J end by 1 base, with 10 bases between. The germline V gene encodes CDR1 SEHNR and CDR2 FQNEAQ (reference sequence). This CDR3 reads CASNTAQNTEAFF. The CDR3 DNA reads as TGTGCCAGCAACACGGCCCAGAACACTGAAGCTTTCTTT.